This paragraph covers one TCR beta chain sequence. The antigen is unknown. This sample stems from a study of T cells in localized non-small cell lung cancer. Points from the study as a whole: Of the top 100 tumor clones, median 57 were in adjacent lung, 25 to 30 among its top 100.

Produced via immunoSEQ multiplex PCR; TCRdb's table is partial and in-frame only. Of over 20,000 clones detected, approximately 84% appear once; the ten largest clones hold 8.5% to 10%. CDR1 and CDR2 from the germline V gene are MGHRA and YSYEKL. The V end was cut by 4 bases, the J end by 4 bases, with 16 bases between. This CDR3 spans 16 amino acids. The chain joins TRBV4-1 to TRBJ2-2; no firm D call. This specimen was peripheral blood, taken before any cancer treatment. This TCR derives from a man aged 35-75 years with stage III squamous cell lung carcinoma. The CDR3: CASSPSSSPGTGELFF. In DNA form, the CDR3 reads TGCGCCAGCAGCCCCAGTTCCTCCCCGGGCACCGGGGAGCTGTTTTTT.